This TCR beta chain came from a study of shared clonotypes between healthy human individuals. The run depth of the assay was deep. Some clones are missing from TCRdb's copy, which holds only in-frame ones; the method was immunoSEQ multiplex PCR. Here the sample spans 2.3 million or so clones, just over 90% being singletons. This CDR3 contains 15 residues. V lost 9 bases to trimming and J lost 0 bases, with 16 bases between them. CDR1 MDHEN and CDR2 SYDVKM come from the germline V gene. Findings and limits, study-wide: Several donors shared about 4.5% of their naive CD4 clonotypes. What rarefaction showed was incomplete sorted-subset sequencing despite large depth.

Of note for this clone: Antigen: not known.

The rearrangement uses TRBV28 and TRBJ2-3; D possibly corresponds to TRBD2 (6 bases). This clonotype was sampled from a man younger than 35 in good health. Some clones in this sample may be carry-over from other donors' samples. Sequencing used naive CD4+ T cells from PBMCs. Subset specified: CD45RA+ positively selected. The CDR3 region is CASRGWGTSTDTQYF. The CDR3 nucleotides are TGTGCCAGTCGGGGATGGGGGACTAGCACAGATACGCAGTATTTT.